Listed below are T cell receptor beta chains from one sample, sequenced in a study of cytomegalovirus exposure and HLA in healthy donors. Sequencing used immunoSEQ multiplex PCR; TCRdb keeps in-frame clones, though not all of them. The repertoire has approximately 160,000 clones, roughly 72% of them found once; the top ten carry roughly 1.6%. Sequencing input: PBMCs. The source is a man in his forties in good health and CMV-seronegative. CDR3s include the opening cysteine and the closing phenylalanine or tryptophan. The D gene is left open where the match is weak. Clone sizes are given selectively: once, few, many, or a class where the clone is expanded.

D gene: .; clone size: .; J gene: TRBJ1-2; CDR3 length: 11; V gene: TRBV6-5; CDR3 protein: CASSSLQGYTF; CDR3 DNA: TGTGCCAGCAGCAGTCTTCAGGGCTACACCTTC
D gene: .; clone size: .; J gene: TRBJ1-1; CDR3 length: 12; V gene: TRBV25-1; CDR3 protein: CATRQANTEAFF; CDR3 DNA: TGTGCCACCCGACAGGCTAACACTGAAGCTTTCTTT
D gene: TRBD2; clone size: .; J gene: TRBJ2-1; CDR3 length: 15; V gene: TRBV18; CDR3 protein: CASSPLAGGINEQFF; CDR3 DNA: TGTGCCAGCTCACCACTAGCGGGAGGGATCAATGAGCAGTTCTTC
D gene: TRBD1; clone size: few; J gene: TRBJ1-6; CDR3 length: 15; V gene: TRBV7-2; CDR3 protein: CASSLEDRGNSPLHF; CDR3 DNA: TGTGCCAGCAGCTTAGAGGACAGGGGTAATTCACCCCTCCACTTT
D gene: .; clone size: .; J gene: TRBJ1-4; CDR3 length: 13; V gene: TRBV10-1; CDR3 protein: CASSARYGEKLFF; CDR3 DNA: TGCGCCAGCAGCGCGAGGTACGGTGAAAAACTGTTTTTT
D gene: .; clone size: .; J gene: TRBJ1-1; CDR3 length: 13; V gene: TRBV10-3; CDR3 protein: CAIGRTVNTEAFF; CDR3 DNA: TGTGCCATCGGAAGGACAGTAAACACTGAAGCTTTCTTT
D gene: .; clone size: .; J gene: TRBJ2-5; CDR3 length: 15; V gene: TRBV5-1; CDR3 protein: CASSSPTGPQETQYF; CDR3 DNA: TGCGCCAGCAGCTCTCCGACTGGCCCTCAAGAGACCCAGTACTTC
D gene: .; clone size: .; J gene: TRBJ2-2; CDR3 length: 15; V gene: TRBV7-9; CDR3 protein: CASSLAGSPGGELFF; CDR3 DNA: TGTGCCAGCAGCTTAGCCGGCAGCCCAGGCGGGGAGCTGTTTTTT
D gene: .; clone size: few; J gene: TRBJ1-5; CDR3 length: 16; V gene: TRBV12-1; CDR3 protein: CASSLLRKQARQPQHF; CDR3 DNA: TGTGCCAGCAGCTTACTTCGGAAACAGGCGAGGCAGCCCCAGCATTTT
D gene: .; clone size: .; J gene: TRBJ1-1; CDR3 length: 14; V gene: TRBV7-8; CDR3 protein: CASSLWNRDTEAFF; CDR3 DNA: TGTGCCAGCAGCTTATGGAACAGGGACACTGAAGCTTTCTTT
D gene: TRBD1; clone size: .; J gene: TRBJ2-5; CDR3 length: 13; V gene: TRBV4-1; CDR3 protein: CASSRTGGETQYF; CDR3 DNA: TGCGCCAGCAGCCGGACAGGGGGGGAGACCCAGTACTTC
D gene: .; clone size: .; J gene: TRBJ1-1; CDR3 length: 12; V gene: TRBV7-9; CDR3 protein: CASSLDDSDAFF; CDR3 DNA: TGTGCCAGCAGCTTAGATGACAGTGATGCTTTCTTT
D gene: .; clone size: .; J gene: TRBJ2-7; CDR3 length: 15; V gene: TRBV19; CDR3 protein: CASREGERNNYEQYF; CDR3 DNA: TGTGCCAGTAGAGAGGGCGAGCGGAACAACTACGAGCAGTACTTC
D gene: .; clone size: .; J gene: TRBJ1-2; CDR3 length: 12; V gene: TRBV7-9; CDR3 protein: CSSSLDYYGYTF; CDR3 DNA: TGTTCCAGCAGCCTAGACTACTATGGCTACACCTTC
D gene: TRBD2; clone size: .; J gene: TRBJ2-3; CDR3 length: 16; V gene: TRBV28; CDR3 protein: CASSPRLAGSTDTQYF; CDR3 DNA: TGTGCCAGCAGTCCCCGACTAGCGGGGAGCACAGATACGCAGTATTTT
D gene: .; clone size: .; J gene: TRBJ1-1; CDR3 length: 17; V gene: TRBV27; CDR3 protein: CASSLSGRRAVNTEAFF; CDR3 DNA: TGTGCCAGCAGTTTATCGGGCCGGCGGGCGGTGAACACTGAAGCTTTCTTT
D gene: .; clone size: .; J gene: TRBJ2-3; CDR3 length: 14; V gene: TRBV7-6; CDR3 protein: CASSPRLITDTQYF; CDR3 DNA: TGTGCCAGCAGCCCCCGACTTATCACAGATACGCAGTATTTT
D gene: TRBD2; clone size: .; J gene: TRBJ2-1; CDR3 length: 18; V gene: TRBV10-3; CDR3 protein: CAISALVAGGRAYNEQFF; CDR3 DNA: TGTGCCATCAGTGCGTTGGTAGCGGGAGGGCGGGCCTACAATGAGCAGTTCTTC
D gene: TRBD1; clone size: .; J gene: TRBJ2-2; CDR3 length: 16; V gene: TRBV5-1; CDR3 protein: CASSLSGQGATGELFF; CDR3 DNA: TGCGCCAGCAGCCTTTCGGGACAGGGGGCTACCGGGGAGCTGTTTTTT
D gene: TRBD2; clone size: .; J gene: TRBJ2-2; CDR3 length: 14; V gene: TRBV28; CDR3 protein: CASSPPGGVGALFF; CDR3 DNA: TGTGCCAGCAGCCCGCCGGGGGGGGTTGGGGCGCTGTTTTTT
D gene: .; clone size: once; J gene: TRBJ2-1; CDR3 length: 12; V gene: TRBV5-6; CDR3 protein: CASSFINNEQFF; CDR3 DNA: TGTGCCAGCAGCTTTATTAACAATGAGCAGTTCTTC